The source of this T cell receptor beta chain is a study of blood T cells in healthy people across ages (dated by TCRdb to between 2014 and 2017). For the study in its entirety: In model experiments, template switching captured about one uniquely barcoded TCR beta cDNA molecule for every two T cells. The study analyzed two additional independent replicas of 1 million unique cDNA reads from the same blood draw for two donors, one aged 18 to 29 and one aged 80 or older. The study measured age-related changes in TCR beta repertoire diversity using deep sequencing normalized with unique cDNA molecular identifiers. To avoid experimental bias, donors of different ages were randomly spread across the sequencing lanes. Donors were grouped into four age groups: young (average 16 years), middle-aged (approximately 41), aged (62) and long-lived (approximately 82).

The study at large found these results: Total diversity estimates from one million sequenced T cells were considered lower bounds and underestimates. The long-lived group showed more naive CD4+ T cells, fewer expanded clones and increased TCR diversity than the aged group, suggesting age selection. Observed TCR beta diversity correlated strongly with the percentage of naive T cells measured by flow cytometry. Observed TCR beta diversity per million T cells fell roughly linearly with age, and a significant reduction was already apparent by age about 43. Bulk unsorted PBMC profiling prevented conclusive comparison of naive and antigen-experienced compartments. The CMV infection status of donors was not known, potentially confounding age-related changes in expanded clonotypes.

The method behind the library was 5' RACE. The run used an Illumina HiSeq 2500. A second PCR of about 6 to 11 cycles was performed with a sample-barcoded 5' primer and a J-beta primer mix. Each TCR beta cDNA molecule received a unique molecular identifier from a template-switch 5' adaptor carrying 12 random nucleotides. At least 2.5 million CDR3-containing paired-end reads were obtained from each sample. First-strand cDNA synthesis was performed from all RNA using the Mint cDNA synthesis kit, with priming by a TRBC-specific oligonucleotide. Following uracil-DNA glycosylase treatment, a first 18-cycle PCR with universal primers M1SS and BC2_uni_R was performed on all cDNA. The source study handled its data this way. Each sample was normalized by randomly selecting 1 million high-quality reads, each carrying a distinct molecular identifier. Instead of being binned into consensus sequences, reads that shared molecular identifiers were thrown out. CDR3 identification, clonotype clustering and error correction used MiTCR with a Q25 quality threshold and the strictest error-elimination algorithm. A nonparametric unseen species model with Euler transformation was used to estimate lower-bound total TCR beta diversity. The public reads were run again by TCRdb, first through fastp at Q25 and then through MiXCR, and only productive beta chains were kept. Every CDR3 protein is listed once, alongside the most common genes and DNA of its rows. It is TCRdb's table, rather than the study itself, that gives the V and J calls and clone size. This sample holds over a million distinct CDR3 sequences; around 59% were observed only once. The ten largest account for 6.5% to 8% of the sample.

The CDR3, cysteine through phenylalanine, is 13 amino acids long. Only the CDR3 region is kept as DNA, spanning 39 bases read in frame from base 1. From the germline V gene, CDR1 is ENHRY and CDR2 is SYGVKD. The roughly 39 donors, aged about 6 to 90 years, were systemically healthy Caucasian individuals from Russia. Each donor gave 8 to 10 milliliters of peripheral blood, drawn into EDTA-treated Vacutainer tubes. Ficoll-Paque density-gradient centrifugation was used to isolate PBMCs, with at least 7 million obtained per sample. Trizol reagent was used to extract total RNA from PBMCs, with at least 6 micrograms per sample. Naive CD45RAhigh/CD27high T cell percentages were measured by flow cytometry on a PBMC aliquot from every donor. With respect to this clonotype: Its target antigen remains unknown. Nothing much larger sits one base from this clone, and base qualities are not available.

Sequenced sample: blood. The rearranged chain carries TRBV10-3 and TRBJ2-7; a weak D assignment points to TRBD2 (6 bases agree). Judging by the DNA end, TRBJ2-5 fits better; the J call may be wrong. The receptor comes from a man younger than 30 in good health. In nucleotide form, the sequence is TGTGCCATCAGTGAGGCGGGGAAAGAGACCCAGTACTTC. This gives the protein CAISEAGKETQYF.